The present T cell receptor beta chain was sequenced within a study of T cell responses to AZD1222 COVID-19 vaccine. Study-wide results and caveats: Researchers report vaccine-associated CD4 TCRs spanning spike, with dominance at 160-218 and 743-854.

Assay used: immunoSEQ multiplex PCR; TCRdb lists only in-frame clones, some missing. The sample consists of 110,000 to 150,000 clones, 75% to 90% of them appearing once. Comments on this clone: No antigen is known for it.

The clonotype was recovered from an adult in good health. The sequences come from peripheral blood, collected on day 0 of AZD1222 vaccination.

CDR3 sequence (DNA): TGTGCCAGCGGCTACAATGAGCAGTTCTTC. This codes for CASGYNEQFF. The rearrangement joins TRBV7-2 to TRBJ2-1; no clear D gene. The CDR3 has 10 residues. Trimming cost V 8 bases and J 3 bases, with 2 bases left between them. CDR1 and CDR2 from the germline V gene are SGHTA and FQGNSA.